The present T cell receptor (beta chain) was sequenced within a study of response to subunit inactivated influenza vaccine. Study conclusions and caveats: Every seasonal influenza vaccination brings in few new T cells, the authors suggested.

This CDR3 spans 15 amino acids. V dropped 2 bases and J dropped 2; count of bases not matched to a gene: 2. Germline-derived CDR1 and CDR2 are DFQATT and SNEGSKA (reference sequence). This clonotype was seen only a few times. The antigen is not known. MiXCR, applied by TCRdb to the RT-PCR reads, yields one record per CDR3 protein. The table records around 250,000 distinct CDR3 sequences, more than 10% of them present only once. This chain links TRBV20-1 with TRBJ2-3; 12 bases align to TRBD2. Source: non-naive T cells sorted from PBMCs, taken around 15 days before vaccination. The sequence derives from a man in his forties or fifties who received an inactivated influenza vaccine. CDR3 DNA: TGCAGTGCTAGAAGGACTAGCGGGACCACAGATACGCAGTATTTT. Its protein is CSARRTSGTTDTQYF.